What follows is one TCR beta chain and its context. It lacks a known antigen. It has no much larger one-base neighbor in the sample; base qualities were not kept. This sample is drawn from a study of control samples from healthy donors and cancer patients (dated by TCRdb to about 2020). The library was prepared using the immunoSEQ multiplex PCR assay. Drawn from immuneACCESS, this table holds only the in-frame rearrangements with V and J called that TCRdb kept. Clones are partly lost; checked studies trace under half to an unresolved V gene and leave the rest unexplained. The sample table shows about 130,000 clones, and more than 75% are seen once. The ten largest clones add up to around 2% of the sample. Measured from the cysteine to the phenylalanine, the CDR3 is 22 residues long. CDR3 DNA is the only sequence kept; it has 66 bases, read in frame from the first base.

This receptor was obtained from a man aged 18 to 29 in good health. Sequenced sample: blood. The chain couples TRBV21-1 to TRBJ2-1; the table's D call, TRBD2, was not checked against the DNA. TRBV21-1 is a known pseudogene. The CDR3 protein is CASSKSEIEVAGGPSSYNEQFF. Read as DNA, the sequence is TGTGCCAGCAGCAAAAGCGAGATCGAGGTAGCGGGAGGGCCCAGCTCCTACAATGAGCAGTTCTTC.